This TCR beta chain was captured by sequencing in a study of blood T cell repertoires in COVID-19. Study-level information: Researchers got acute and convalescent COVID-19 samples from the United States, Italy and Spain.

Authors' processing steps: Amplified reference gene primers provided the basis for estimating nucleated cell counts. Only in-frame clones appear in the TCRdb table, and some are missing; sequencing was by immunoSEQ multiplex PCR. Clone size and the V and J calls come from that table; the DNA yielded D and trimming. The table lists approximately 530,000 clones, 85% to 90% of them singletons. Germline CDR1 reads SGHAT; CDR2 reads FQNNGV. The CDR3 is made up of 17 amino acids. Between the trimmed V and J ends, which lost 2 bases and 1 base, there was a span of 17 bases. V and J are TRBV11-2 and TRBJ1-1; no clear D. Sequenced: peripheral blood. The receptor's source is a woman aged 50 to 60 with COVID-19, enrolled during active disease. As DNA, the CDR3 is TGTGCCAGCAGCTTAAGGGTTCTCGGGGAGAAGAACACTGAAGCTTTCTTT. Amino acids: CASSLRVLGEKNTEAFF.